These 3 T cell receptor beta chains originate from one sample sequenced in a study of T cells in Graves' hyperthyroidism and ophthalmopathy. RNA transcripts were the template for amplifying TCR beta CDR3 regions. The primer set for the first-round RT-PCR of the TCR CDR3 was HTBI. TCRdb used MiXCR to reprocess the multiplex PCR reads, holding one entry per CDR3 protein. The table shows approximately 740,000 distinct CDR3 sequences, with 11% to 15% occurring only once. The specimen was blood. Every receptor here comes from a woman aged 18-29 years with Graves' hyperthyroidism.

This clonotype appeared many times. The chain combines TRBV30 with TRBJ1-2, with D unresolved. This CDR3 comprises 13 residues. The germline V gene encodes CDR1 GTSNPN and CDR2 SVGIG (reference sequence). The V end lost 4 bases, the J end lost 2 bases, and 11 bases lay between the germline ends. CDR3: CAWNIVWNYGYTF. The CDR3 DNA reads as TGTGCCTGGAATATCGTTTGGAACTATGGCTACACCTTC.

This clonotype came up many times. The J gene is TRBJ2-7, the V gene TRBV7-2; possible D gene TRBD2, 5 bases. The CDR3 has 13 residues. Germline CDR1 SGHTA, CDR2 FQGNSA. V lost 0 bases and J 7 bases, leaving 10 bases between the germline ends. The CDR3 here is CASSLASAREQYF. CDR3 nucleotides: TGTGCCAGCAGCTTAGCTAGCGCGCGGGAGCAGTACTTC.

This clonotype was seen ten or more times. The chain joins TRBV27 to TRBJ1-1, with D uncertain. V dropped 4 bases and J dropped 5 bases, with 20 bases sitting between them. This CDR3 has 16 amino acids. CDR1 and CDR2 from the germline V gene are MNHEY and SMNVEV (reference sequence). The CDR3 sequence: CASSSAYLPGVTEAFF. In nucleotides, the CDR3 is TGTGCCAGCAGTTCAGCCTACCTACCCGGGGTAACTGAAGCTTTCTTT.